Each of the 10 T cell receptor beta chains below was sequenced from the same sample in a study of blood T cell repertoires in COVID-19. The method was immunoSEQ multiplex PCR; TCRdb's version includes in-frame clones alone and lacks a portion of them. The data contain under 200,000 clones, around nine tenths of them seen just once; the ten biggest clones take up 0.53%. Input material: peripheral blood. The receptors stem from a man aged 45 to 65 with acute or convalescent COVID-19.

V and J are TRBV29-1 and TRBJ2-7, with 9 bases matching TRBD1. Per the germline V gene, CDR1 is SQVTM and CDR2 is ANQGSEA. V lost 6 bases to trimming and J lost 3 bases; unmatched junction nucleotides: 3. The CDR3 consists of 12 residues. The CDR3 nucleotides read TGCAGCGTCAGGACAGGGGACTACGAGCAGTACTTC. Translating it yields CSVRTGDYEQYF.

CDR3 region: CASSQVREPNGIQYF. In DNA form, the CDR3 reads TGTGCCAGCAGCCAAGTGCGGGAACCTAATGGCATTCAGTACTTC. The chain has TRBV3-1 (or the pseudogene TRBV3-2) and TRBJ2-4, with D possibly matching TRBD2 (6 bases). V lost 1 base and J lost 9, with 16 bases in between. CDR1 LGHDT and CDR2 YNNKEL come from the germline V gene (reference sequence). The CDR3 spans 15 residues.

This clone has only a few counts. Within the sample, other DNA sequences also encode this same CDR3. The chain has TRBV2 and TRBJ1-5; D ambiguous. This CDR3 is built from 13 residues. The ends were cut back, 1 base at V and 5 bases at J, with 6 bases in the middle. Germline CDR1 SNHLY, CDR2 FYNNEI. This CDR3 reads CASSEGRYQPQHF. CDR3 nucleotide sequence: TGTGCCAGCAGTGAAGGGAGATATCAGCCCCAGCATTTT.

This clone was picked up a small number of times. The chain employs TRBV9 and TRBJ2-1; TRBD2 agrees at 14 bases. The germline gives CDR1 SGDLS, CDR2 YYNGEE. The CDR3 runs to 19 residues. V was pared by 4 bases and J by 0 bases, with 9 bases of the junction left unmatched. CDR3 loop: CASSWGTSGSPSSYNEQFF. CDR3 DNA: TGTGCCAGCAGCTGGGGGACTAGCGGGAGCCCTAGCTCCTACAATGAGCAGTTCTTC.

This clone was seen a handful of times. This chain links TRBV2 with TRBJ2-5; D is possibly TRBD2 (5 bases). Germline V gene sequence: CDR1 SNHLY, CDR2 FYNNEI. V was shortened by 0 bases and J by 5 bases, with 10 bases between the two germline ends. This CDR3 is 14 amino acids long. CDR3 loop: CASSEAVQRETQYF. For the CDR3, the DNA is TGTGCCAGCAGTGAAGCTGTACAGCGGGAGACCCAGTACTTC.

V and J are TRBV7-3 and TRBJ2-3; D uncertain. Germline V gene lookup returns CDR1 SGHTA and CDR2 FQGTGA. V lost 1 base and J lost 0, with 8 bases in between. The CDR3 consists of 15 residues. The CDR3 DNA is TGTGCCAGCAGCTTAAATTCAGTTAGCACAGATACGCAGTATTTT. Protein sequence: CASSLNSVSTDTQYF.

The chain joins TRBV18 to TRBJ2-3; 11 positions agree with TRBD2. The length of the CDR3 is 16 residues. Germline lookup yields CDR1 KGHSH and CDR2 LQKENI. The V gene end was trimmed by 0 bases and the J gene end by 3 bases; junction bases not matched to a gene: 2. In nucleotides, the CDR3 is TGTGCCAGCTCACCACCGGGGACTAGCGGTACAGATACGCAGTATTTT. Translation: CASSPPGTSGTDTQYF.

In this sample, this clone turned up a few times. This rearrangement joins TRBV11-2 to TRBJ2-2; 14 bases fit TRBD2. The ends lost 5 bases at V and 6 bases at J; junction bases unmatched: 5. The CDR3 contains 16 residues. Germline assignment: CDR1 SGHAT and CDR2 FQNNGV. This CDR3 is CASSTWTSGRSGELFF. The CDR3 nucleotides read TGTGCCAGCAGCACCTGGACTAGCGGGAGGTCCGGGGAGCTGTTTTTT.

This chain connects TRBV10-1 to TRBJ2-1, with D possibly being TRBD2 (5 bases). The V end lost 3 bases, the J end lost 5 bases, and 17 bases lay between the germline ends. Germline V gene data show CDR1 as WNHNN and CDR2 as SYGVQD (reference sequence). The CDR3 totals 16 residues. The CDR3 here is CASSDTTNLLHNEQFF. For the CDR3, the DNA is TGCGCCAGCAGTGATACGACTAACCTCCTACACAATGAGCAGTTCTTC.

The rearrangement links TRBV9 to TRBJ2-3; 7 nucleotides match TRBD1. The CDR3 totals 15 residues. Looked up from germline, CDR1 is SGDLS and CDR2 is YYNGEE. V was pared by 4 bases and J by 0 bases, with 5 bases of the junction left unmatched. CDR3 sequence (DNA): TGTGCCAGCAGCAAAGGGACAGCGAGCACAGATACGCAGTATTTT. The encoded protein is CASSKGTASTDTQYF.